This T cell receptor (beta chain) stems from a study of PD-1 blockade in classical Hodgkin lymphoma. Study results and caveats: Nothing has yet pinned down what causes the repertoire differences, possibly disease activity or prior therapy.

Relapses following autologous stem cell transplantation were seen in all patients, with brentuximab vedotin exposure varying. This CDR3 spans 15 amino acids. The germline V gene has CDR1 GTSNPN and CDR2 SVGIG (reference sequence). V was pared by 0 bases and J by 9 bases, with 14 bases of the junction left unmatched. In regard to this clone: What it binds is not known.

TCRdb's table, derived via immunoSEQ multiplex PCR, lists solely in-frame clones and lacks some. This repertoire shows about 21,000 clones, 68% found once; its top ten account for over 4.5%. The sample consisted of peripheral blood mononuclear cells (PBMCs), taken at baseline. J is TRBJ2-7 and V is TRBV30; 7 nucleotides line up with TRBD2. This receptor was obtained from a human donor with classical Hodgkin lymphoma. CDR3 protein: CAWSVLSAGYPGQYF. CDR3 bases: TGTGCCTGGAGTGTACTGTCAGCGGGATATCCGGGGCAGTACTTC.